This TCR beta chain was retrieved from a study of T cell responses to AZD1222 COVID-19 vaccine. This CDR3 contains 13 residues. Germline CDR1 reads ENHRY; CDR2 reads SYGVKD. V shed 6 bases and J 7 bases; nucleotides not matched to a gene: 5. Findings and caveats of the study: Receipt of two AZD1222 doses was followed by a rise in Spike-specific TCR breadth and depth. Without day 14 samples, only post-peak T cell repertoires were studied. A mostly white British donor set with more females was recruited, and clonal diversity was possibly underestimated.

Of note for this clone: The antigen remains undetermined.

Libraries were prepared by immunoSEQ multiplex PCR; TCRdb keeps only in-frame clonotypes and omits some of them. The repertoire holds around 120,000 clones, with about 90% as singletons. This TCR came from an adult in good health. The rearrangement uses TRBV10-3 and TRBJ1-4; 7 nucleotides line up with TRBD1. The sequenced sample was peripheral blood, obtained on day 0 of AZD1222 vaccination. The CDR3 nucleotides read TGTGCCATCAGCTCGACAGGGACTGAAAAACTGTTTTTT. Its translation: CAISSTGTEKLFF.